This is a list of T cell receptor beta chains from one sample in a study of identical twins. TCRdb re-derived calls from the 5' RACE reads in MiXCR, one entry per CDR3 protein. Here the sample spans some 440,000 distinct CDR3 sequences, more than 20% being singletons. In addition, the sample was reused for a study of T cells expressing NK-cell markers.

The source material was CD4+ T cells sorted from blood. Receptors originate from a young woman in good health. Each CDR3 is given with its conserved first and last residue. The order of the fields is D gene, J gene, V gene, CDR3 length, clone size, CDR3 DNA, CDR3 protein. The D gene is left open where the match is weak. Size tells how often a clone was seen (once, few, many) or the class of an expanded clone, and some rows leave it out.

TRBD2,TRBJ2-3,TRBV5-1,16,few,TGCGCCAGCAGCTTGCAAGGGACTAGCGTTGGAGATACGCAGTATTTT,CASSLQGTSVGDTQYF
TRBD2,TRBJ2-1,TRBV2,15,.,TGTGCCAGCAGTGCCCTACTAGCGGACTACAATGAGCAGTTCTTC,CASSALLADYNEQFF
TRBD2,TRBJ2-3,TRBV20-1,13,.,TGCAGTGCTATGGGACTAGCCGTGCGGACGCAGTATTTT,CSAMGLAVRTQYF
TRBD2,TRBJ2-1,TRBV10-3,13,few,TGTGCCATCAGACCGGAGACCCGGGACTATCCGTTCTTC,CAIRPETRDYPFF
.,TRBJ1-5,TRBV18,16,.,TGTGCCAGCTCACCACCAGGGGAACCTAGCAATCAGCCCCAGCATTTT,CASSPPGEPSNQPQHF
.,TRBJ2-5,TRBV30,13,.,TGTGCCTGGGGACTACAGGGGGGGGAGACCCAGTACTTC,CAWGLQGGETQYF
TRBD1,TRBJ2-7,TRBV10-3,16,many,TGTGCCATCAGTGAGAGTTTTGGTGGCAGGGGGTATGAGCAGTACTTC,CAISESFGGRGYEQYF
.,TRBJ2-3,TRBV28,15,.,TGTGCCAGCAGTTTATGGGCGGGGAGCACAGATACGCAGTATTTT,CASSLWAGSTDTQYF
TRBD2,TRBJ2-1,TRBV4-3,15,.,TGCGCCAGCAGGCCGGGACTAGGGTTTCACAATGAGCAGTTCTTC,CASRPGLGFHNEQFF
.,TRBJ2-1,TRBV4-3,15,.,TGCGCCAGCAGCCCCTATCCTTGGGTAAACAATGAGCAGTTCTTC,CASSPYPWVNNEQFF
.,TRBJ2-4,TRBV20-1,14,few,TGCAGTGCTAATTATCCAGGGGGGAGAGACATTCAGTACTTC,CSANYPGGRDIQYF
TRBD1,TRBJ2-1,TRBV24-1,16,.,TGTGCCACCAGTGACGGGGGACAGGGTAAACACAATGAGCAGTTCTTC,CATSDGGQGKHNEQFF
TRBD2,TRBJ2-3,TRBV7-9,17,few,TGTGCCAGCAGCTCCCCCGGACTAGCGGAACCCACAGATACGCAGTATTTT,CASSSPGLAEPTDTQYF
.,TRBJ2-3,TRBV7-9,15,.,TGTGCCAGCACCCTAGGGCGGAAGTACACAGATACGCAGTATTTT,CASTLGRKYTDTQYF
.,TRBJ2-3,TRBV27,14,few,TGTGCCAGCAGTTTAAACCAGGGAACAGATACGCAGTATTTT,CASSLNQGTDTQYF
.,TRBJ1-4,TRBV5-1,15,few,TGCGCCAGCAGGCAAGCTTACCGATTGAGTGAAAAACTGTTTTTT,CASRQAYRLSEKLFF
TRBD1,TRBJ2-3,TRBV6-5,16,.,TGTGCCAGCAGTTACTTTCTGGGACAGGGTACAGATACGCAGTATTTT,CASSYFLGQGTDTQYF
.,TRBJ1-2,TRBV12-3/TRBV12-4,14,few,TGTGCCAGCAGTTTACTCCTGGGCGTCTATGGCTACACCTTC,CASSLLLGVYGYTF
.,TRBJ2-5,TRBV19,13,.,TGTGCCAGTAGTCGGTCAGCCCAAGAGACCCAGTACTTC,CASSRSAQETQYF